This T cell receptor (beta chain) was identified in a study of shared T cell receptors in the human thymus. The protocol was immunoSEQ multiplex PCR, while the TCRdb copy is restricted to in-frame clones and leaves out a portion. The profile shows 600,000 to 900,000 clones, approximately 83% of them singletons. CDR3 length: 10 amino acids. Trimming stripped 6 bases from V and 4 bases from J, with 6 bases between. From germline, CDR1 is SQVTM and CDR2 ANQGSEA. These sequences were also reported in another study, on human thymus T cells. That source adds: Congenital heart defects were the reason for the corrective surgery that the donors, healthy Finnish infants, were having. Resections removed during corrective heart surgery provided the thymus tissue used. Usage of V and J genes appeared biased in thymic and blood repertoires.

This chain uses TRBV29-1 with TRBJ1-2; D ambiguous. The origin of this receptor is a girl under three years old with a congenital heart defect. The material sequenced was thymocytes. The CDR3 region has the DNA TGCAGCGTCAACATCTATGGCTACACCTTC. Its protein is CSVNIYGYTF. The variable domain in full, with the rest retrieved from reference TRBV29-1 and TRBJ1-2, is SAVISQKPSRDICQRGTSLTIQCQVDSQVTMMFWYRQQPGQSLTLIATANQGSEATYESGFVIDKFPISRPNLTFSTLTVSNMSPEDSSIYLCSVNIYGYTFGSGTRLTVV.